This is a list of T cell receptor beta chains from one sample in a study of blood T cell repertoires in COVID-19. Data came from immunoSEQ multiplex PCR; TCRdb stores just in-frame clones and leaves some out. The repertoire holds 150,000 or so clones, with 80% to 90% as singletons. The sample consisted of peripheral blood. The receptors shown here come from a woman aged 65 to 85 with COVID-19, enrolled during active disease. CDR3s include the opening cysteine and the closing phenylalanine or tryptophan. A D gene is named only where the DNA matches it firmly. Size is stated for part of the rows, as once, few or many counts, or as a class when the clone is expanded.

TRBV25-1	.	TRBJ1-5	.	TGTGCCAGCAGTAGCGAGAGAAATCAGCCCCAGCATTTT	CASSSERNQPQHF
TRBV9	.	TRBJ1-1	.	TGTGCCAGCAGCGTAGATGGGAGTGTTAACACTGAAGCTTTCTTT	CASSVDGSVNTEAFF
TRBV24-1	.	TRBJ2-5	.	TGTGCCACCAGTGACCCACCTGTCGGGACCCAGTACTTC	CATSDPPVGTQYF
TRBV6-5	few	TRBJ1-6	TRBD1	TGTGCCAGCAATAAGGGACAGGGTTCCTTACCCCTCCACTTT	CASNKGQGSLPLHF
TRBV28	.	TRBJ1-5	.	TGTGCCAGCATCCCAGGTCCAGGAGGAAATCAGCCCCAGCATTTT	CASIPGPGGNQPQHF
TRBV12-3/TRBV12-4	.	TRBJ2-6	.	TGTGCCAGCAGTTTTCGGGGGGCCAACGTCCTGACTTTC	CASSFRGANVLTF
TRBV4-1	.	TRBJ1-3	.	TGCGCCAGCAGCCAAGTACTGATCTCTGGAAACACCATATATTTT	CASSQVLISGNTIYF
TRBV30	few	TRBJ1-2	.	TGTGCCTGGAGTCAGCGCCGGGGTCACTATGGCTACACCTTC	CAWSQRRGHYGYTF
TRBV6-5	.	TRBJ1-1	.	TGTGCCAGCAGGCGGGGGGCCACTGAAGCTTTCTTT	CASRRGATEAFF
TRBV7-3	.	TRBJ1-2	TRBD1	TGTGCCAGCAGCTTAAGAGGGGGCGGGTACTATGGCTACACCTTC	CASSLRGGGYYGYTF
TRBV5-1	.	TRBJ2-1	.	TGCGCCAGCAGCCCAGCGGGTGTTAGCACGGTCAATGAGCAGTTCTTC	CASSPAGVSTVNEQFF
TRBV20-1	once	TRBJ1-1	.	TGCATCACGGACACTGAAGCTTTCTTT	CITDTEAFF
TRBV6-5	.	TRBJ1-1	TRBD1	TGTGCCAGCAGCCGACAGGGGTTTGGGAACACTGAAGCTTTCTTT	CASSRQGFGNTEAFF
TRBV5-6	.	TRBJ2-7	.	TGTGCCAGCAGCGGTCCCCACTACTCCTACGAGCAGTACTTC	CASSGPHYSYEQYF
TRBV27	.	TRBJ2-5	.	TGTGCCAGCAGTTGGACCGGGGGGCTAAGGGAGACCCAGTACTTC	CASSWTGGLRETQYF
TRBV4-2	.	TRBJ1-4	TRBD1	TGTGCCAGCAGCCAAGATAAGACAGGGGGTGATGAAAAACTGTTTTTT	CASSQDKTGGDEKLFF
TRBV7-9	.	TRBJ2-7	TRBD2	TGTGCCAGCAGCTTAGTTACTAGCGGGGTTTTCGAGCAGTACTTC	CASSLVTSGVFEQYF
TRBV19	.	TRBJ2-1	TRBD2	TGTGCCAGTAGTCGACCACCGGGACTAGTCGCCCCCTACAATGAGCAGTTCTTC	CASSRPPGLVAPYNEQFF
TRBV6-6	.	TRBJ1-1	TRBD1	TGTGCCAGCAGTTACTCGACAGGGCGCACTGAAGCTTTCTTT	CASSYSTGRTEAFF
TRBV5-1	.	TRBJ1-1	.	TGCGCCAGCAGCTTAGTCAGGGCGAAGTCCGACACTGAAGCTTTCTTT	CASSLVRAKSDTEAFF
TRBV11-2	once	TRBJ1-2	.	TGTGCCAGCAGCTTAGGTACAGGAACCTATGGCTACACCTTC	CASSLGTGTYGYTF
TRBV4-1	.	TRBJ1-5	.	TGCGCCAGCAGCCAAGATCCCGGGAGGATCAATCAGCCCCAGCATTTT	CASSQDPGRINQPQHF
TRBV7-2	.	TRBJ1-5	.	TGTGCCAGCAGTCAACGGGGGGGCGATCAGCCCCAGCATTTT	CASSQRGGDQPQHF
TRBV19	.	TRBJ1-2	.	TGTGCCAGTAGTAACACCCGTGGTGGCTACACCTTC	CASSNTRGGYTF
TRBV3-1/TRBV3-2	.	TRBJ1-4	.	TGTGCCAGCAGCCTAGTCTCCGGGACACCCGAAAAACTGTTTTTT	CASSLVSGTPEKLFF
TRBV7-9	once	TRBJ2-5	TRBD2	TGTGCCAGCAGCTTAGTCGGTTCGAAGGGGAGGGGAGAGACCCAGTACTTC	CASSLVGSKGRGETQYF
TRBV9	.	TRBJ2-7	TRBD2	TGTGCCAGCAGCGGTTCGGGGGGTATCTACGAGCAGTACTTC	CASSGSGGIYEQYF
TRBV28	few	TRBJ1-2	.	TGTGCCAGCAGAGACTACTATGGCTACACCTTC	CASRDYYGYTF
TRBV7-9	.	TRBJ1-5	.	TGTGCCAGCAGCCTCCAGGGGCAGCCCCAGCATTTT	CASSLQGQPQHF
TRBV5-1	.	TRBJ2-1	.	TGCGCCAGCAGCTGGCTACAGGATGAGCAGTTCTTC	CASSWLQDEQFF
TRBV9	.	TRBJ1-1	.	TGTGCCAGCAGCGAGACACCTGAAGTGGCTGAAGCTTTCTTT	CASSETPEVAEAFF
TRBV19	once	TRBJ2-2	TRBD1	TGTGCCAGTAGTGGACAGGCAAACACCGGGGAGCTGTTTTTT	CASSGQANTGELFF
TRBV3-1/TRBV3-2	.	TRBJ1-1	TRBD1	TGTGCCAGCAGCCTCGGACAGGGGAGGACCATGATGAACACTGAAGCTTTCTTT	CASSLGQGRTMMNTEAFF
TRBV7-2	.	TRBJ1-2	.	TGTGCCAGCAATCGGGACACCAACTATGGCTACACCTTC	CASNRDTNYGYTF